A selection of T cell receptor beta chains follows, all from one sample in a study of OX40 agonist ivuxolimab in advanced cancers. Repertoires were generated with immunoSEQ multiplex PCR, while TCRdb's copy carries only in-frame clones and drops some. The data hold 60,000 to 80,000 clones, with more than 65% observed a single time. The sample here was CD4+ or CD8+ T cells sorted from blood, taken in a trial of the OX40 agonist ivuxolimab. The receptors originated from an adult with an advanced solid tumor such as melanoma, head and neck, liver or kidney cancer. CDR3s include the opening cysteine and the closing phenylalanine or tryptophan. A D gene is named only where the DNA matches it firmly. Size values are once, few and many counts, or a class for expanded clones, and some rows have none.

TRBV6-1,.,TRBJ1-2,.,CASSDGKGGPAATGYTF,TGTGCCAGCAGTGACGGAAAGGGGGGCCCTGCCGCGACGGGCTACACCTTC
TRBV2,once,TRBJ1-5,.,CASKGDANQPQHF,TGTGCCAGCAAGGGGGACGCCAATCAGCCCCAGCATTTT
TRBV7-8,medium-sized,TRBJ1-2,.,CASSLTADYGYTF,TGTGCCAGCAGCTTAACGGCAGACTATGGCTACACCTTC
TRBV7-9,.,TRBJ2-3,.,CASTLGGALSADTQYF,TGTGCCAGCACCCTAGGTGGAGCTCTCTCGGCAGATACGCAGTATTTT
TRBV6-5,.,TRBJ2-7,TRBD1,CASSYSRTGGYYEQYF,TGTGCCAGCAGTTACTCCCGGACAGGGGGCTATTACGAGCAGTACTTC
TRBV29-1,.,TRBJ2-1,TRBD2,CSVDHPSGANEQFF,TGCAGCGTTGATCATCCTAGCGGGGCCAATGAGCAGTTCTTC
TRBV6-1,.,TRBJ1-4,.,CASSEAVGVSEKLFF,TGTGCCAGCAGTGAAGCGGTAGGGGTTAGTGAAAAACTGTTTTTT
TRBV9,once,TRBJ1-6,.,CASSVDRVRNSPLHF,TGTGCCAGCAGCGTAGACAGGGTCCGGAATTCACCCCTCCACTTT
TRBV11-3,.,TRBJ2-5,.,CASSSEAETQYF,TGTGCCAGCAGCTCAGAAGCAGAGACCCAGTACTTC
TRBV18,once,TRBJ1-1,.,CASSPQEGRVEAFF,TGTGCCAGCTCACCCCAGGAGGGTCGGGTTGAAGCTTTCTTT
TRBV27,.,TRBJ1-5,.,CASSSQGLGNQPQHF,TGTGCCAGCAGTAGCCAGGGTTTAGGCAATCAGCCCCAGCATTTT
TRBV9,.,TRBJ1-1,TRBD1,CASSIQGRNTEAFF,TGTGCCAGCAGTATACAGGGGAGGAACACTGAAGCTTTCTTT
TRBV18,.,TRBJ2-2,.,CASSRLRDGELFF,TGTGCCAGCTCCCGGCTCAGGGACGGGGAGCTGTTTTTT
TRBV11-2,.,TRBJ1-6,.,CASSLGRGLNSPLHF,TGTGCCAGCAGCTTAGGCCGGGGCCTTAATTCACCCCTCCACTTT
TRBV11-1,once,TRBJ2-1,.,CASSLDPGTNNEQFF,TGTGCCAGCAGCTTAGACCCAGGGACGAATAATGAGCAGTTCTTC
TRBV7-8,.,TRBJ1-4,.,CASSLGVYNEKLFF,TGTGCCAGCAGCTTAGGAGTCTATAATGAAAAACTGTTTTTT
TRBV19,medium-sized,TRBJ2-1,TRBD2,CASSAQLAGGYNEQFF,TGTGCCAGTAGTGCTCAACTAGCGGGGGGGTACAATGAGCAGTTCTTC
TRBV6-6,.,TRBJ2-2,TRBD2,CASSALAGGPTGELFF,TGTGCCAGCAGTGCACTAGCGGGGGGGCCCACCGGGGAGCTGTTTTTT
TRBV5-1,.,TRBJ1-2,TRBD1,CASSLLGQGPYGYTF,TGCGCCAGCAGCTTGTTGGGACAGGGGCCCTATGGCTACACCTTC
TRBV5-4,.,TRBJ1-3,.,CASSSPEGSRGNTIYF,TGTGCCAGCAGCTCACCGGAAGGGTCGAGAGGAAACACCATATATTTT
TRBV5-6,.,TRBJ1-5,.,CASSLVGSQPQHF,TGTGCCAGCAGCTTGGTGGGGAGCCAGCCCCAGCATTTT
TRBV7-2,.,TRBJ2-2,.,CASSLVMSNTGELFF,TGTGCCAGCAGCTTAGTTATGTCGAACACCGGGGAGCTGTTTTTT
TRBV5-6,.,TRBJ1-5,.,CASSLGAWPQHF,TGTGCCAGCAGCTTGGGGGCGTGGCCCCAGCATTTT
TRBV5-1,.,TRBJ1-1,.,CASSLRQNTEAFF,TGCGCCAGCAGCTTGAGGCAGAACACTGAAGCTTTCTTT
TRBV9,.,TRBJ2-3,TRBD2,CASSVSGGVTDTQYF,TGTGCCAGCAGCGTTAGCGGGGGGGTCACAGATACGCAGTATTTT
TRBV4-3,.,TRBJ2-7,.,CASSLSYEQYF,TGCGCCAGCAGCCTTTCCTACGAGCAGTACTTC
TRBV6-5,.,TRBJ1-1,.,CASRRGFTEAFF,TGTGCCAGCAGGCGGGGCTTTACAGAAGCTTTCTTT
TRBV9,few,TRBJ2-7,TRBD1,CASSEGTVGYEQYF,TGTGCCAGCAGCGAAGGGACAGTAGGCTACGAGCAGTACTTC
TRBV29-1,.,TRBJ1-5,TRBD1,CSAGQGGQPQHF,TGCAGCGCCGGACAGGGCGGACAGCCCCAGCATTTT
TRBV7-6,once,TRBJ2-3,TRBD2,CASSLGGRSDTQYF,TGTGCCAGCAGCTTGGGGGGGAGGTCAGATACGCAGTATTTT
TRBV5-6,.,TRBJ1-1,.,CASSFLGRNTEAFF,TGTGCCAGCAGCTTCTTAGGCAGGAACACTGAAGCTTTCTTT
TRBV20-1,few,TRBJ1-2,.,CSAPKVYGYTF,TGCAGTGCCCCCAAGGTCTATGGCTACACCTTC
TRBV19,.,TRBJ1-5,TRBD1,CASSPRQGAGGNQPQHF,TGTGCCAGTAGTCCCCGACAGGGGGCGGGCGGCAATCAGCCCCAGCATTTT
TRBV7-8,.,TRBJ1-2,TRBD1,CASTTWISPGGHSVGYTF,TGTGCCAGCACCACTTGGATCTCGCCAGGGGGGCATTCAGTTGGCTACACCTTC
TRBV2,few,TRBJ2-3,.,CASSENRDTDTQYF,TGTGCCAGCAGTGAAAACCGAGACACAGATACGCAGTATTTT
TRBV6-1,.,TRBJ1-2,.,CASSFQYTNYGYTF,TGTGCCAGCAGTTTTCAGTATACCAACTATGGCTACACCTTC
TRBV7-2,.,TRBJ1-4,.,CASSRNRATNEKLFF,TGTGCCAGCAGCCGGAACAGAGCAACTAATGAAAAACTGTTTTTT
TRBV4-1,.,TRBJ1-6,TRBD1,CASSQDWQGDNSPLHF,TGCGCCAGCAGCCAAGATTGGCAGGGGGATAATTCACCCCTCCACTTT
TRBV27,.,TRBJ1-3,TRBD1,CASRQLGTASGNTIYF,TGTGCCAGCAGACAACTTGGGACAGCCTCTGGAAACACCATATATTTT
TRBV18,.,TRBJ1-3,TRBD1,CASSATGDSGNTIYF,TGTGCCAGCTCAGCAACAGGGGACTCTGGAAACACCATATATTTT
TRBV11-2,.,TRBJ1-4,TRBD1,CASSPGTGNEKLFF,TGTGCCAGCAGCCCGGGGACAGGCAATGAAAAACTGTTTTTT
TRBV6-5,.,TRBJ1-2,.,CASKDPGQIYGYTF,TGTGCCAGCAAGGATCCGGGACAAATCTATGGCTACACCTTC
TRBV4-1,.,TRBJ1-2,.,CASSQRAGRDYGYTF,TGCGCCAGCAGCCAAAGAGCAGGGAGAGACTATGGCTACACCTTC
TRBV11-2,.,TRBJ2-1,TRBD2,CASSLRGGSGNEQFF,TGTGCCAGCAGCCTGCGGGGGGGCTCGGGTAATGAGCAGTTCTTC
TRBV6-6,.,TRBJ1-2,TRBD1,CASTNYRGQGYGYTF,TGTGCCAGCACCAACTACAGGGGGCAGGGCTATGGCTACACCTTC
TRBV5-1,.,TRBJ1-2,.,CASSLGPGNGYTF,TGCGCCAGCAGCTTGGGTCCGGGTAATGGCTACACCTTC
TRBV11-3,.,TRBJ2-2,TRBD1,CASSLEQGQRNTGELFF,TGTGCCAGCAGCTTAGAGCAGGGACAGCGGAACACCGGGGAGCTGTTTTTT
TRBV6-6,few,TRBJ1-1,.,CASRSYREGNTEAFF,TGTGCCAGCAGATCCTACAGGGAGGGAAACACTGAAGCTTTCTTT
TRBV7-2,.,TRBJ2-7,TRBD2,CASSLDLGGYEQYF,TGTGCCAGCAGCTTGGATCTGGGAGGGTACGAGCAGTACTTC